Listed below are T cell receptor beta chains from one sample, sequenced in a study of radiotherapy plus CTLA-4 blockade in lung cancer. Data came from immunoSEQ multiplex PCR; TCRdb stores just in-frame clones and leaves some out. The sample shows some 96,000 clones, 85% to 90% of them seen only once. Sequences were derived from peripheral blood, sampled from a patient treated with radiotherapy plus ipilimumab. The receptors were sampled from a human donor with non-small cell lung cancer that progressed on radiotherapy plus ipilimumab. The conserved cysteine and the conserved F or W are not part of the CDR3 here. Size tells how often a clone was seen (once, few, many) or the class of an expanded clone, and some rows leave it out.

clone_size	cdr3_length	v_call	cdr3_aa
.	14	TRBV18	ASSAETTGRQYGYT
.	12	TRBV19	ASSLGQGLYGYT
.	12	TRBV6-5	ASSEMLGVDEQY
.	14	TRBV5-1	ASSIQTSGSGNEQF
.	14	TRBV19	ASRMDRGRPADGYT
.	12	TRBV5-1	ASSLTGPSTEAF
.	13	TRBV2	ASSGATGFGETQY
.	13	TRBV7-2	ASSLEATNSYEQY
.	14	TRBV11-3	ASSMTGLGSGNTIY
once	15	TRBV7-8	ASSLIREGRADNEQF
.	14	TRBV4-2	ASSQQTSGLSGEQF
.	9	TRBV5-8	ASSPGNEQF
.	13	TRBV5-4	ASSSGQGVWNEQF
.	12	TRBV7-2	ASSLRGNTGELF